What follows describes a single TCR beta chain. These data are taken from a study of shared clonotypes between healthy human individuals. Per the germline V gene, CDR1 is SGHVS and CDR2 is FQNEAQ. This CDR3 contains 12 residues. Losses at the gene ends were 8 bases for V and 4 bases for J; bases not matched to a gene: 4. Profiling relied on immunoSEQ multiplex PCR, and the TCRdb table lists in-frame clones only, not all of them. Among about 2,500,000 clones listed, approximately 92% were seen once. The sample taken for sequencing was naive CD4+ T cells sorted from blood. As to subset: CD45RA+ positively selected. This chain uses TRBV7-8 with TRBJ1-1; TRBD1 agrees at 7 bases. This TCR was sampled from a man aged 18 to 30 in good health. For the CDR3, the DNA is TGTGCCAGCCAACAGGGGATCACTGAAGCTTTCTTT. The encoded protein is CASQQGITEAFF.